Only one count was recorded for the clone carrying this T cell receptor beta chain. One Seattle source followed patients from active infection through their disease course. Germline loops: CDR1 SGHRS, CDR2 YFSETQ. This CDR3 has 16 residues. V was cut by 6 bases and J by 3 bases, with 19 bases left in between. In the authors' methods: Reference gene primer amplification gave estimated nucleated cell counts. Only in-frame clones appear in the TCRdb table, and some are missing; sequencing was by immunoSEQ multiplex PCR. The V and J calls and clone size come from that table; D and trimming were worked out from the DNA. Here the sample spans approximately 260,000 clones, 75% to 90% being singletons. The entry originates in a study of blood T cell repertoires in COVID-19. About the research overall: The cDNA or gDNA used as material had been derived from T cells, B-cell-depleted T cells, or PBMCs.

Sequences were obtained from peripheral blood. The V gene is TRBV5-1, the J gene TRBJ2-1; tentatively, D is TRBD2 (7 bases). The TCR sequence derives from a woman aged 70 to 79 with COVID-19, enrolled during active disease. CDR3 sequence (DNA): TGCGCCAGCACCTCCGGAGGGGGGGCGCACTACAATGAGCAGTTCTTC. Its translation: CASTSGGGAHYNEQFF.